This record looks at one TCR beta chain sequence and its context. Its specificity is unknown. It was with 60 Vbeta and 13 Jbeta primers that the PCR ran. Profiled with immunoSEQ multiplex PCR; TCRdb holds only in-frame clones, not every one. Of about 190,000 clones listed, about four fifths are singletons. Healthy donors of bone marrow made up the group. This record comes from a study of cytomegalovirus exposure and HLA in healthy donors. The study's findings and limits: Researchers catalogued approximately 170 TCR beta chains as cytomegalovirus-associated.

CDR1 is SGHTA, CDR2 FQGTGA, per germline. The V end was cut by 5 bases, the J end by 5 bases, with 18 bases between. The CDR3 is 15 amino acids. V usage is TRBV7-3 and J usage is TRBJ1-2, with D maybe TRBD1 (6 bases). The sequence derives from a woman aged 25 to 39 in good health and CMV-seropositive. The sequenced sample was PBMCs. CDR3 amino acids: CASSPNVGTPYGYTF. The DNA for the CDR3 is TGTGCCAGCAGCCCAAATGTCGGGACACCTTATGGCTACACCTTC.